The 12 T cell receptor beta chains below were found in one sample sequenced in a study of cytomegalovirus exposure and HLA in healthy donors. Profiling relied on immunoSEQ multiplex PCR, and the TCRdb table lists in-frame clones only, not all of them. The sample consists of roughly 180,000 clones, approximately 86% of them appearing once. The sample consisted of PBMCs. The receptor source for this set is a man aged 25 to 45 in good health and CMV-seropositive.

The chain recombines TRBV5-4 with TRBJ2-3; possibly TRBD1 for D (6 bases). Trimming removed 4 bases at V and 4 bases at J, with 7 bases between. The CDR3 runs to 12 residues. CDR1 and CDR2 (germline): SGHNT, YYREEE (reference sequence). The CDR3: CASSGGPDTQYF. In DNA form, the CDR3 reads TGTGCCAGCAGCGGGGGCCCAGATACGCAGTATTTT.

The chain joins TRBV2 to TRBJ1-1; no clear D. Trimming left V 5 bases short and J 5 bases short, with 12 bases between. The germline V gene encodes CDR1 SNHLY and CDR2 FYNNEI. The CDR3 runs 13 residues. For the CDR3, the DNA is TGTGCCAGCAGTAAGGCCTCTGGGACTGAAGCTTTCTTT. This sequence encodes CASSKASGTEAFF.

The CDR3 is CASSLGGQGDHQPQHF. Written as DNA, the CDR3 is TGCGCCAGCAGCTTGGGGGGACAGGGAGATCATCAGCCCCAGCATTTT. The V call is TRBV5-1, the J call TRBJ1-5; 9 positions match TRBD1. Germline V gives CDR1 SGHRS, CDR2 YFSETQ. With V trimmed by 0 bases and J by 5 bases, 6 bases remained unmatched. The CDR3 spans 16 residues.

The chain links TRBV5-1 to TRBJ2-7; the D is unclear. Per germline, CDR1 SGHRS and CDR2 YFSETQ. CDR3 length equals 15 residues. Trimming took off 4 bases at V and 0 bases at J, with 14 bases between the two ends. As DNA, the CDR3 is TGCGCCAGCAGCCTCGGCACGGCCGACTCCTACGAGCAGTACTTC. It yields the protein CASSLGTADSYEQYF.

The J gene is TRBJ1-4, the V gene TRBV11-3, with D possibly TRBD1 on 5 matching bases. With 5 bases removed from V and 4 bases from J, the gap between germline ends came to 11 bases. This CDR3 is built from 14 residues. Germline V gene data show CDR1 as SGHNT and CDR2 as YENEEA. CDR3 sequence (DNA): TGTGCCAGCAGCACAGACAGCAGTAATGAAAAACTGTTTTTT. Its translation: CASSTDSSNEKLFF.

The rearrangement uses TRBV7-3 and TRBJ2-2; 12 bases map to TRBD1. Germline values: CDR1 SGHTA, CDR2 FQGTGA. The CDR3 runs 17 residues. With V trimmed by 3 bases and J by 6 bases, 8 bases remained unmatched. CDR3 sequence (DNA): TGTGCCAGCAGCTTCTCCCGGGACAGGGGGCAACCCGGGGAGCTGTTTTTT. It is translated as CASSFSRDRGQPGELFF.

The chain uses TRBV4-2 and TRBJ1-2, with D maybe TRBD1 (6 bases). The CDR3 is 16 amino acids. V lost 4 bases and J 2 bases, leaving 17 bases between the germline ends. CDR1 LGHNA and CDR2 YNFKEQ come from the germline V gene. This chain's CDR3 is CASSLGGGGKNYGYTF. The CDR3 DNA follows: TGTGCCAGCAGCCTAGGGGGTGGGGGAAAAAACTATGGCTACACCTTC.

This clone has just one count. The chain combines TRBV13 with TRBJ1-1, with a tentative D call TRBD1 (6 bases). Germline loops: CDR1 PRHDT, CDR2 FYEKMQ (reference sequence). The ends were cut back, 2 bases at V and 3 bases at J, with 7 bases in the middle. The CDR3 runs to 13 residues. CDR3 sequence (DNA): TGTGCCAGCAGCTTAAGGGGGGACACTGAAGCTTTCTTT. It translates to CASSLRGDTEAFF.

The sample holds one count of this clone. An end of the junction differs from the germline gene, which may be a read error. The chain links TRBV7-7 to TRBJ2-3; D may correspond to TRBD1 or TRBD2 (5 bases each). Germline CDR1 reads SSHAT; CDR2 reads FNYEAQ (reference sequence). The CDR3 has 14 residues. This CDR3 is CASSLDGAADTQYF. The CDR3 bases are TGTGCTAGCAGCTTAGACGGGGCGGCGGATACGCAGTATTTT.

This chain joins TRBV27 and TRBJ2-1, with D perhaps matching TRBD1 (5 bases). The V and J ends lost 3 bases and 8 bases respectively, with 8 bases between them. The CDR3 loop spans 12 amino acids. CDR1 and CDR2 from the germline V gene are MNHEY and SMNVEV (reference sequence). The DNA for the CDR3 is TGTGCCAGCAGTTTGCAGGGTTATGAGCAGTTCTTC. Its translation is CASSLQGYEQFF.

This clone was seen a handful of times. V and J are TRBV28 and TRBJ2-2; no definite D call. CDR3 size: 11 residues. Germline-derived CDR1 and CDR2 are MDHEN and SYDVKM. Trimming left V 1 base short and J 9 bases short, with 3 bases between. CDR3 DNA: TGTGCCAGCAGTTTATTCCGGGAGCTGTTTTTT. Encoded protein: CASSLFRELFF.

The chain joins TRBV9 to TRBJ1-4; D not certain. Germline V CDR1 and CDR2: SGDLS, YYNGEE. V lost 3 bases and J 3 bases, leaving 6 bases between the germline ends. The CDR3 runs 13 residues. CDR3 nucleotide sequence: TGTGCCAGCAGCGAAGGGCCTAATGAAAAACTGTTTTTT. This codes for CASSEGPNEKLFF.